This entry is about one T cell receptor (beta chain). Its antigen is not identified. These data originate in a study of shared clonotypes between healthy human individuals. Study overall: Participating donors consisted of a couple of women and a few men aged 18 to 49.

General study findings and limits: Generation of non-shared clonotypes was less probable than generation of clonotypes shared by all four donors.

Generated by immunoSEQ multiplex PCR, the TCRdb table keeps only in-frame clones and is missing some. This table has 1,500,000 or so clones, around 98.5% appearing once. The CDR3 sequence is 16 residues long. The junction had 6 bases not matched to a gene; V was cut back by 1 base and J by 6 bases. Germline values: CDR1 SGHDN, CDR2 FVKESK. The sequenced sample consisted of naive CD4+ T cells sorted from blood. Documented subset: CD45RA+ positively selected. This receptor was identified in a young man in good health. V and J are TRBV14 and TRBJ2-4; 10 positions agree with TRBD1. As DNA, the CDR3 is TGTGCCAGCAGCCAAGGGTCGGGACAGGGGCCAAACATTCAGTACTTC. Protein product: CASSQGSGQGPNIQYF.